The present TCR beta chain was sequenced within a study of blood T cell repertoires in COVID-19. Profiling relied on immunoSEQ multiplex PCR, and the TCRdb table lists in-frame clones only, not all of them. Altogether hundreds of thousands of clones are present, about 88% being singletons, with the ten largest covering almost 3%. This CDR3 contains 15 residues. V lost 5 bases, J lost 6 bases, and 6 bases stayed unmatched. Germline V CDR1 and CDR2: KGHSH, LQKENI. This sequence was found in a woman in her thirties who had recovered from COVID-19. The sequencing input was PBMCs or T cells enriched from blood (not recorded which). This chain links TRBV18 with TRBJ2-1, with TRBD2 matching over 11 bases. CDR3 region: CASSDLAGGINEQFF. CDR3 in DNA: TGTGCCAGCTCAGACCTAGCGGGGGGTATCAATGAGCAGTTCTTC.